The clone carrying this T cell receptor beta chain was seen just once. Its target is unknown. Healthy individuals who donated bone marrow served as the donors. Donors were ostensibly healthy at sampling, although undocumented immune exposures were probable. The data were taken from a study of cytomegalovirus exposure and HLA in healthy donors. Study-wide background: Within the Caucasian-associated ancestry cluster were under 85% of the 350 to 400 genotyped donors. Study results and limitations: Evidence from a later analysis indicated that most CMV-associated TCR beta chains looked HLA-restricted.

It was with 60 Vbeta and 13 Jbeta primers that the PCR ran. Produced via immunoSEQ multiplex PCR; TCRdb's table is partial and in-frame only. The sample contains about 130,000 clones, over 65% of which appear only once. The sequenced material came from PBMCs. The clonotype originates from a man aged 35 to 55 in good health and CMV-seropositive.

The DNA for the CDR3 is TGTGCCAGCTCACCACTCCCTAAAGAGACAGGGACCGAGCAGTACTTC. Protein sequence: CASSPLPKETGTEQYF. The chain recombines TRBV18 with TRBJ2-7, with 7 bases fitting TRBD1. The J segment lost 6 bases and the V segment lost 1 base, leaving 12 bases of the junction unmatched. The length of the CDR3 is 16 residues. Germline CDR1 reads KGHSH; CDR2 reads LQKENI. The full variable domain, rest sourced from reference TRBV18 and TRBJ2-7, is NAGVMQNPRHLVRRRGQEARLRCSPMKGHSHVYWYRQLPEEGLKFMVYLQKENIIDESGMPKERFSAEFPKEGPSILRIQQVVRGDSAAYFCASSPLPKETGTEQYFGPGTRLTVT.